Presented here are 23 T cell receptor beta chains from one specimen sequenced in a study of blood T cell repertoires in COVID-19 (TCRdb year 2020). Receptor libraries were prepared by the immunoSEQ multiplex PCR assay. What TCRdb holds here is the immuneACCESS table cut down to in-frame rearrangements. Part of the clones is not present; checked against another copy, under half of the missing clones reflect an unresolved V gene, and the others are unexplained. This sample holds about 240,000 clones; approximately 86% were observed only once. Together, the top ten hold 2.5% to 3.5% of the sample. The sample taken for sequencing was PBMCs or T cells enriched from blood (not recorded which). The source of these receptors is a woman aged 40 to 50 with acute COVID-19.

As for this clone: The sample holds other DNA sequences that translate to the same CDR3. This chain joins TRBV6-1 and TRBJ1-3, with no clear D. Germline V gene sequence: CDR1 MNHNS, CDR2 SASEGT. This CDR3 region has 13 residues. Trimming stripped 1 base from V and 4 bases from J, with 5 bases between. The CDR3 DNA reads TGTGCCAGCAGTGAAGGGCCAGGAAACACCATATATTTT. Translating gives CASSEGPGNTIYF.

The chain's CDR3 is CAISESRGDTEAFF. Written as DNA, the CDR3 is TGTGCCATCAGTGAGTCCCGGGGAGACACTGAAGCTTTCTTT. The chain is built from TRBV10-3 and TRBJ1-1; D gene uncertain. V dropped 0 bases and J dropped 3 bases, with 8 bases sitting between them. The CDR3 totals 14 residues. Germline assignment: CDR1 ENHRY and CDR2 SYGVKD.

This sequence joins TRBV7-2 and TRBJ2-1; the D is unclear. Trimming removed 5 bases at V and 1 base at J, with 12 bases between. The CDR3 extends over 15 amino acids. Germline V gene lookup returns CDR1 SGHTA and CDR2 FQGNSA. The DNA for the CDR3 is TGTGCCAGCAGCCCATCATACGAGTCCTACAATGAGCAGTTCTTC. This gives the protein CASSPSYESYNEQFF.

The CDR3, as DNA: TGCAGCGTTGGTTCTACCGGCTACGAGCAGTACTTC. Translating gives CSVGSTGYEQYF. The V call is TRBV29-1, the J call TRBJ2-7; unclear D gene. From germline, CDR1 is SQVTM and CDR2 ANQGSEA. This CDR3 contains 12 residues. Deletions cut 4 bases from V and 3 bases from J, with 10 bases between.

V and J are TRBV28 and TRBJ2-5, with no clear D. Trimming pared 3 bases from V and 3 bases from J, leaving 2 bases between. CDR3 length: 11 residues. Germline V gives CDR1 MDHEN, CDR2 SYDVKM. The chain's CDR3 is CASSFKETQYF. DNA of the CDR3: TGTGCCAGCAGTTTTAAAGAGACCCAGTACTTC.

This clone turned up a few times. V and J are TRBV10-3 and TRBJ2-7, with 8 nucleotides matching TRBD2. Germline values: CDR1 ENHRY, CDR2 SYGVKD. The CDR3 totals 13 residues. V was clipped by 6 bases and J by 2 bases; unmatched bases: 3. CDR3 sequence: CAIRLAETYEQYF. The CDR3 coding sequence is TGTGCCATCAGACTAGCGGAGACCTACGAGCAGTACTTC.

About this clone: One junction end disagrees with the germline gene, perhaps due to a read error. The chain couples TRBV7-3 to TRBJ2-1, with a possible D match to TRBD2 (6 bases). The germline V gene encodes CDR1 SGHTA and CDR2 FQGTGA. CDR3 length: 13 residues. In DNA, the CDR3 is TGTGCCAGCAGCTTAACTAGCGGACGGAGAAGGGTCTTC. Translation: CASSLTSGRRRVF.

The V call is TRBV3-1 (or the pseudogene TRBV3-2), the J call TRBJ2-7, with 9 positions matching TRBD2. Per the germline V gene, CDR1 is LGHDT and CDR2 is YNNKEL (reference sequence). After removal of 1 base from V and 0 bases from J, the junction contained 4 bases not matched to a gene. The CDR3 has 16 residues. CDR3 amino acids: CASSQGLAAYSYEQYF. The CDR3 nucleotides read TGTGCCAGCAGCCAAGGACTAGCGGCTTACTCCTACGAGCAGTACTTC.

The genes are TRBV5-1 and TRBJ1-2; 8 bases agree with TRBD1. Germline trimming cut 0 bases from V and 4 bases from J; bases unmatched to any gene: 5. The germline CDR1 and CDR2 sequences are SGHRS and YFSETQ. The CDR3 covers 15 residues. CDR3 sequence: CASSLDQDRGYGYTF. CDR3 bases: TGCGCCAGCAGCTTGGACCAAGACAGGGGCTATGGCTACACCTTC.

The chain is built from TRBV7-9 and TRBJ2-6; no firm D call. Trimming removed 6 bases from V and 4 bases from J, with 19 bases in between. The CDR3 extends over 17 amino acids. Germline CDR1 is SEHNR and CDR2 is FQNEAQ (reference sequence). DNA of the CDR3: TGTGCCAGCAGTTCAGTCGGGTCGGAAAGGGGGGCCAACGTCCTGACTTTC. Translating gives CASSSVGSERGANVLTF.

This chain links TRBV6-6 with TRBJ2-5; 8 bases agree with TRBD2. The CDR3 extends over 14 amino acids. The V segment lost 4 bases and the J segment 4 bases; nucleotides outside the gene matches: 5. The germline gives CDR1 MNHNY, CDR2 SVGAGI (reference sequence). The CDR3 is CASSSGTSGETQYF. DNA for the CDR3: TGTGCCAGCAGTTCTGGGACTAGTGGAGAGACCCAGTACTTC.

V and J are TRBV19 and TRBJ2-7; 8 bases line up with TRBD2. Germline V CDR1 and CDR2: LNHDA, SQIVND (reference sequence). J lost 6 bases, V lost 4 bases, and 5 bases had no gene match. This CDR3 is built from 13 residues. The CDR3 coding sequence is TGTGCCAGTAGTACGGTAGCGGGATGCGAGCAGTACTTC. This encodes CASSTVAGCEQYF. The variable domain in full, with the rest retrieved from reference TRBV19 and TRBJ2-7, is DGGITQSPKYLFRKEGQNVTLSCEQNLNHDAMYWYRQDPGQGLRLIYYSQIVNDFQKGDIAEGYSVSREKKESFPLTVTSAQKNPTAFYLCASSTVAGCEQYFGPGTRLTVT.

This clone came up once. J is TRBJ2-2 and V is TRBV5-1; D may be TRBD2 (5 bases). CDR1 and CDR2 (germline): SGHRS, YFSETQ. The CDR3 is 14 residues long. Trimming cost V 7 bases and J 2 bases, with 12 bases left between them. The CDR3 reads CASRGGFNTGELFF. In nucleotides, the CDR3 is TGCGCCAGCCGGGGTGGCTTTAACACCGGGGAGCTGTTTTTT.

The rearrangement links TRBV27 to TRBJ2-5; D is possibly TRBD2 (7 bases). The CDR3 runs 15 residues. V was clipped by 4 bases and J by 5 bases, with 17 bases between them. From germline, CDR1 is MNHEY and CDR2 SMNVEV (reference sequence). CDR3 region: CASSSRRGAGETQYF. The CDR3 DNA reads as TGTGCCAGCAGTTCCCGCCGGGGGGCTGGGGAGACCCAGTACTTC.

This chain links TRBV11-3 with TRBJ2-2; 7 nucleotides agree with TRBD1. Germline loops: CDR1 SGHNT, CDR2 YENEEA. J was trimmed by 5 bases and V by 6 bases; bases with no gene match: 6. CDR3 length: 14 amino acids. The CDR3 bases are TGTGCCAGCAGGCGATGGACAGGTACCGGGGAGCTGTTTTTT. This sequence encodes CASRRWTGTGELFF.

The V call is TRBV18, the J call TRBJ1-1; D may be TRBD1 (5 bases). V was trimmed by 6 bases and J by 5 bases, leaving 16 bases between them. Germline CDR1 is KGHSH and CDR2 is LQKENI. The CDR3 is made up of 14 amino acids. CDR3 nucleotide sequence: TGTGCCAGCTCCCCAGCACCGGGGGGTACTGAAGCTTTCTTT. This codes for CASSPAPGGTEAFF. Looking up the rest from reference TRBV18 and TRBJ1-1 gives the full variable domain: NAGVMQNPRHLVRRRGQEARLRCSPMKGHSHVYWYRQLPEEGLKFMVYLQKENIIDESGMPKERFSAEFPKEGPSILRIQQVVRGDSAAYFCASSPAPGGTEAFFGQGTRLTVV.

The rearrangement joins TRBV3-1 (or the pseudogene TRBV3-2) to TRBJ2-3; 7 bases are shared with TRBD2. CDR1 is LGHDT and CDR2 is YNNKEL in the germline V gene (reference sequence). The length of the CDR3 is 17 residues. V lost 1 base and J lost 5; bases outside the gene matches: 12. The CDR3 sequence: CASSQVLTSEGKDTQYF. CDR3 in DNA: TGTGCCAGCAGCCAAGTACTAACTAGCGAAGGCAAAGATACGCAGTATTTT.

This clone was counted once. This chain links TRBV19 with TRBJ2-7; D is uncertain. V lost 3 bases and J 5 bases, leaving 17 bases between the germline ends. CDR1 is LNHDA and CDR2 is SQIVND in the germline V gene (reference sequence). This CDR3 has 15 residues. The DNA for the CDR3 is TGTGCCAGTAGTATTGGGCTCTCCTATTTACACGAGCAGTACTTC. Its translation is CASSIGLSYLHEQYF.

V usage is TRBV23-1 and J usage is TRBJ1-1; possibly TRBD1 for D (6 bases). TRBV23-1 is an ORF, with its function uncertain. The CDR3 is 15 residues long. V was clipped by 6 bases and J by 0 bases, with 14 bases between them. The CDR3 spells CASSLPGQLNTEAFF. As DNA, the CDR3 is TGCGCCAGCAGCCTCCCCGGACAGTTGAACACTGAAGCTTTCTTT.

The V and J genes are TRBV19 and TRBJ2-1, with TRBD1 matching 7 bases. With 5 bases clipped from V and 2 bases from J, the junction kept 12 bases outside the gene matches. The V gene's germline CDR1 is LNHDA and CDR2 SQIVND (reference sequence). CDR3 length: 17 amino acids. The CDR3 nucleotides read TGTGCCAGTAGTTCCGGGACAGTCCTACGCCCCTACAATGAGCAGTTCTTC. As protein: CASSSGTVLRPYNEQFF.

J is TRBJ2-3 and V is TRBV11-2; the match to TRBD2 covers 11 bases. This CDR3 is built from 16 residues. Unmatched junction bases numbered 10, after V lost 0 bases and J lost 11 bases. Germline assignment: CDR1 SGHAT and CDR2 FQNNGV. CDR3 loop: CASSLDLGTSGRKQYF. DNA of the CDR3: TGTGCCAGCAGCTTAGATCTTGGGACTAGCGGCCGGAAGCAGTATTTT.

A note on this clone: Compared with germline, one end of the junction differs, possibly owing to a read error. The chain is built from TRBV7-2 and TRBJ1-1; D is possibly TRBD1 (5 bases). Germline V gene sequence: CDR1 SGHTA, CDR2 FQGNSA. This CDR3 region has 14 residues. The CDR3 DNA follows: TGTGCCAGCACCTTAGGACAAATCCCCACTGAAGCTTTCTTT. Translating it yields CASTLGQIPTEAFF.

The J gene is TRBJ1-4, the V gene TRBV10-3, with TRBD1 matching over 7 bases. In germline, CDR1 is ENHRY, CDR2 SYGVKD. The CDR3 has 14 residues. J gave up 8 bases and V 3 bases, and 6 bases lay outside the gene matches. CDR3 sequence reads: CAISDRQGVEKLFF. DNA for the CDR3: TGTGCCATCAGTGACCGACAGGGTGTGGAAAAACTGTTTTTT.